This TCR beta chain was found in a study of blood T cell repertoires in COVID-19. For the study at large: Spain, Italy and the United States supplied samples that represented acute and convalescent COVID-19. The cDNA or gDNA used as material had been derived from T cells, B-cell-depleted T cells, or PBMCs.

Authors' data handling: From reference gene primer amplification, estimates of nucleated cell counts were derived. Clones were sequenced by immunoSEQ multiplex PCR, and TCRdb holds only the in-frame ones, with some missing. Clonal size and the V and J genes are those of that table, whereas D and trimming came from the DNA. The sample holds about 70,000 clones, 90% seen once. The V segment lost 8 bases and the J segment 6 bases; nucleotides outside the gene matches: 10. There are 14 residues in the CDR3. The germline gives CDR1 MDHEN, CDR2 SYDVKM. The material sequenced was peripheral blood. The rearrangement links TRBV28 to TRBJ2-1; 7 nucleotides align to TRBD2. This TCR came from a human donor in a cohort sampled during active COVID-19. The CDR3 DNA reads as TGTGCCAGCGGGAAAGAAGCGGGAAGCAATGAGCAGTTCTTC. It codes for CASGKEAGSNEQFF.